This entry describes one TCR beta chain. Its antigen remains unidentified. Base qualities are missing; no much larger clone stands one base away. These data are taken from a study of response to subunit inactivated influenza vaccine (dated by TCRdb to 2016 to 2019). Looking at the study overall: The study used deep quantitative T cell receptor repertoire profiling to track responses to a trivalent subunit inactivated influenza vaccine. Here is what the overall study found, with its caveats: The authors proposed that each seasonal influenza vaccination may bring in only a limited number of new T cells.

The CDR3 runs 14 residues from the cysteine to the phenylalanine. Only CDR3 DNA remains: 42 bases, in frame from the first base. The germline V gene (reference sequence) specifies LGHDT as CDR1 and YNNKEL as CDR2. V loses 4 bases, J loses 5 bases, and the germline ends lie 11 bases apart. Library creation used RT-PCR. This sample was sequenced with an Illumina HiSeq 2500. Using fastp at Q25 and MiXCR, TCRdb reprocessed the public reads and kept productive beta chains. Rows are unified per CDR3 protein, each entry keeping the most common DNA and genes. This sample lists more than 600,000 distinct CDR3 sequences; around a sixth were detected once. Clones ranked in the top ten supply 11% of the sample.

The rearranged segments are TRBV3-1 and TRBJ2-2, with TRBD2 perhaps the D gene, on 6 matching bases. This TCR came from a middle-aged man who received an inactivated influenza vaccine. Donor details come from another sample of the same person, matched by shared clones. Sequences were derived from PBMCs from blood, sampled 4 to 6 days after vaccination. The CDR3 protein: CASSRLGRTGELFF. The nucleotide sequence reads as follows: TGTGCCAGCAGCCGACTAGGGCGGACCGGGGAGCTGTTTTTT.